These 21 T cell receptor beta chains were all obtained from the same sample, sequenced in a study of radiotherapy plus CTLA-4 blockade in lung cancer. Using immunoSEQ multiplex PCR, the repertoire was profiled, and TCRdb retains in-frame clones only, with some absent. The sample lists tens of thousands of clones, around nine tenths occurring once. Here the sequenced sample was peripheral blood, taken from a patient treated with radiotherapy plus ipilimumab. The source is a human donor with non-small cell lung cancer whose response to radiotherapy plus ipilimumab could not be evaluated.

Here the CDR3 reads CASSFTATNEKLFF. The CDR3, as DNA: TGTGCCAGCAGTTTCACTGCAACTAATGAAAAACTGTTTTTT. The gene calls are TRBV6-5 and TRBJ1-4, with no clear D. The CDR3 has 14 residues. V lost 4 bases and J 0 bases, leaving 6 bases between the germline ends. Germline V gene data show CDR1 as MNHEY and CDR2 as SVGAGI.

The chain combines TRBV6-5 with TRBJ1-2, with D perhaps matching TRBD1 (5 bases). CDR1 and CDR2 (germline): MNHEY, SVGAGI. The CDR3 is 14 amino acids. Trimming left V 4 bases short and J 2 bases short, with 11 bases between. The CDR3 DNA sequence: TGTGCCAGCAGTTCTCACGACAGAAACTATGGCTACACCTTC. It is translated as CASSSHDRNYGYTF.

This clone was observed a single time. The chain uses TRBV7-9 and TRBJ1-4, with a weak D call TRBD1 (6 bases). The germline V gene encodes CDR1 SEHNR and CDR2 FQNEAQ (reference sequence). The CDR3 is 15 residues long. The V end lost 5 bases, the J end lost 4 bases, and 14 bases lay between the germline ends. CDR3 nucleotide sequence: TGTGCCAGCAGCCGCCTCGGGGACATTAATGAAAAACTGTTTTTT. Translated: CASSRLGDINEKLFF.

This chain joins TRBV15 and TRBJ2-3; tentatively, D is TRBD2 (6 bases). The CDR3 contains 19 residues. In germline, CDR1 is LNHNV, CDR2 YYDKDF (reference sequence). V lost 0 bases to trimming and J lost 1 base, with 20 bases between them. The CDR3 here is CATSREAGRDILGTDTQYF. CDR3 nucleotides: TGTGCCACCAGCAGAGAGGCGGGGCGGGATATATTGGGCACAGATACGCAGTATTTT.

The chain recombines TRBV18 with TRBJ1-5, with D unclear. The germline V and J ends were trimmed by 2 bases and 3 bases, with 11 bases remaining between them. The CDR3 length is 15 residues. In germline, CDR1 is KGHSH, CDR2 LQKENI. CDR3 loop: CASSPGLGFNQPQHF. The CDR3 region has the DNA TGTGCCAGCTCACCAGGTCTAGGTTTCAATCAGCCCCAGCATTTT.

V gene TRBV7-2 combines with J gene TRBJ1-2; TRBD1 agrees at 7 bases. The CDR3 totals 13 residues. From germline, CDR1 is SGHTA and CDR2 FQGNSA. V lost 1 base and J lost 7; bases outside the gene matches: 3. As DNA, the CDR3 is TGTGCCAGCAGCTTAGGACAGGGTGGTGGCTACACCTTC. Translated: CASSLGQGGGYTF.

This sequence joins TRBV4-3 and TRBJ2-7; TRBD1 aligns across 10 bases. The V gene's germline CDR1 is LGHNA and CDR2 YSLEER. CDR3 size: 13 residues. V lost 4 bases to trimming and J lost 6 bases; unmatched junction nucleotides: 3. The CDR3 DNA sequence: TGCGCCAGCAGCCTCGGACAGGGGGGCGAGCAGTACTTC. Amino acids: CASSLGQGGEQYF.

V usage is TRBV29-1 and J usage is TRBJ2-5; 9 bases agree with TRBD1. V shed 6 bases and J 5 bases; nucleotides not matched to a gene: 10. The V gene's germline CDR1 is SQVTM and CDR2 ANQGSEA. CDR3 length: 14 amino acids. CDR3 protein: CSVLNRGLGETQYF. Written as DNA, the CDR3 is TGCAGCGTCCTTAACAGGGGGCTAGGGGAGACCCAGTACTTC.

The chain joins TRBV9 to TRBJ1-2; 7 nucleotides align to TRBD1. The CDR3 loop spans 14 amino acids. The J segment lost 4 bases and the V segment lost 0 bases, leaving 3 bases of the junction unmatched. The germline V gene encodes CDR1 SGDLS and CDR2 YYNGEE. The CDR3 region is CASSVGQGPYGYTF. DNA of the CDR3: TGTGCCAGCAGCGTAGGACAGGGTCCCTATGGCTACACCTTC.

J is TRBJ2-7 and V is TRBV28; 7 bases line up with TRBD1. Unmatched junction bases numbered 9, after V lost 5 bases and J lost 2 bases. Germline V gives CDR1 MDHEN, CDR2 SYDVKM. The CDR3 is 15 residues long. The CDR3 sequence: CASSPPPDRAYEQYF. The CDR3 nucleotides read TGTGCCAGCAGTCCCCCCCCCGACAGGGCCTACGAGCAGTACTTC.

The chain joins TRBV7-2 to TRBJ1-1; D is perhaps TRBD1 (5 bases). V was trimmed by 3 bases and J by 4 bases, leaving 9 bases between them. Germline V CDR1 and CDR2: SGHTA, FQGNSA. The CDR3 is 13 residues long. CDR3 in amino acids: CASSLGGGTEAFF. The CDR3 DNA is TGTGCCAGCAGCTTGGGGGGGGGCACTGAAGCTTTCTTT.

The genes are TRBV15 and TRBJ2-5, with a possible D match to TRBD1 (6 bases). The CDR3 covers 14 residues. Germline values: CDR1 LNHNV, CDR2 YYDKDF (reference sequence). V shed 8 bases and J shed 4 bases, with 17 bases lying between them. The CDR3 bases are TGTGCCACCTCTAATACAGGGTCCCTAGAGACCCAGTACTTC. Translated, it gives CATSNTGSLETQYF.

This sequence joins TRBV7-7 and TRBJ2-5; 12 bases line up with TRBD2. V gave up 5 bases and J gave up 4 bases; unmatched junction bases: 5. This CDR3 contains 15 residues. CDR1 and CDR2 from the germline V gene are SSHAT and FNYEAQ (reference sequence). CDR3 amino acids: CASSPRTSGTETQYF. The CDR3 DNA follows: TGTGCCAGCAGCCCCCGGACTAGCGGGACAGAGACCCAGTACTTC.

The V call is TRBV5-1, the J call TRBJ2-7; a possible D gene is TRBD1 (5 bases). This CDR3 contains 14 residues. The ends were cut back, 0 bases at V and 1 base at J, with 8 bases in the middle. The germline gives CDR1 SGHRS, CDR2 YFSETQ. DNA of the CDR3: TGCGCCAGCAGCTTGGACCAGGGATCCTACGAGCAGTACTTC. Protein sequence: CASSLDQGSYEQYF.

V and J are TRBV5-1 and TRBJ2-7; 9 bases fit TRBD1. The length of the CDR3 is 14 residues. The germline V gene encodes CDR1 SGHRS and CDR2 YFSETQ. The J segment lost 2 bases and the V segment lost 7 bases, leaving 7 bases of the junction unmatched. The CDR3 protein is CASRSRTGAYEQYF. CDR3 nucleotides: TGCGCCAGCCGGAGCCGGACAGGGGCCTACGAGCAGTACTTC. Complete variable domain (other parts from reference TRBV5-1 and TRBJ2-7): KAGVTQTPRYLIKTRGQQVTLSCSPISGHRSVSWYQQTPGQGLQFLFEYFSETQRNKGNFPGRFSGRQFSNSRSEMNVSTLELGDSALYLCASRSRTGAYEQYFGPGTRLTVT.

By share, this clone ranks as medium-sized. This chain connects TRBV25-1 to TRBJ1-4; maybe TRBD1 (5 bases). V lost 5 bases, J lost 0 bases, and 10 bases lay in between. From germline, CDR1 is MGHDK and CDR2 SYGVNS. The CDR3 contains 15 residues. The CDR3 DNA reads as TGTGCCAGCAGTAAACAGGTGGCAACTAATGAAAAACTGTTTTTT. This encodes CASSKQVATNEKLFF. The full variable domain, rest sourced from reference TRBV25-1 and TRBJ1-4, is EADIYQTPRYLVIGTGKKITLECSQTMGHDKMYWYQQDPGMELHLIHYSYGVNSTEKGDLSSESTVSRIRTEHFPLTLESARPSHTSQYLCASSKQVATNEKLFFGSGTQLSVL.

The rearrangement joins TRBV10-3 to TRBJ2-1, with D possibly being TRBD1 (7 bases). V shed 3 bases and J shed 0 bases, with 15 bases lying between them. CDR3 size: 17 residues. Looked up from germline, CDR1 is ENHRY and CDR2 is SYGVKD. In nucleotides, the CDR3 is TGTGCCATCAGTGATTTCAGGGGGGCGGTCTCCTACAATGAGCAGTTCTTC. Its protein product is CAISDFRGAVSYNEQFF.

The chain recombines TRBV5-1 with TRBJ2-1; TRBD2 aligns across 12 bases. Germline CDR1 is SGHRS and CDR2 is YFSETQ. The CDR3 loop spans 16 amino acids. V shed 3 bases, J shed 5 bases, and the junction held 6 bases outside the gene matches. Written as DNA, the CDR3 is TGCGCCAGCAGCTCCCGACTAGCGGGGGTTCACAATGAGCAGTTCTTC. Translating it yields CASSSRLAGVHNEQFF. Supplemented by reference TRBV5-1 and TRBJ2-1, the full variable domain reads KAGVTQTPRYLIKTRGQQVTLSCSPISGHRSVSWYQQTPGQGLQFLFEYFSETQRNKGNFPGRFSGRQFSNSRSEMNVSTLELGDSALYLCASSSRLAGVHNEQFFGPGTRLTVL.

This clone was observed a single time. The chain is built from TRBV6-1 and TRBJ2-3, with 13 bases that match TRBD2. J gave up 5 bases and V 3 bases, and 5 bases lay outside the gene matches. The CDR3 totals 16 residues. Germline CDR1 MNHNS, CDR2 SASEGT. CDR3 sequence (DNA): TGTGCCAGCAGTGATGGGACTAGCGGGAAGGGAGATACGCAGTATTTT. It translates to CASSDGTSGKGDTQYF.

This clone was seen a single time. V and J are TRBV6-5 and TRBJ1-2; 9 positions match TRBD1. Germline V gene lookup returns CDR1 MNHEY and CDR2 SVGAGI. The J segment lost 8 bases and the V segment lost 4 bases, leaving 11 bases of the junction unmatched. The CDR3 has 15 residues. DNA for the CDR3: TGTGCCAGCAGTTCGAAAACAGGGGGCTTAAGGGGCTACACCTTC. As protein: CASSSKTGGLRGYTF.

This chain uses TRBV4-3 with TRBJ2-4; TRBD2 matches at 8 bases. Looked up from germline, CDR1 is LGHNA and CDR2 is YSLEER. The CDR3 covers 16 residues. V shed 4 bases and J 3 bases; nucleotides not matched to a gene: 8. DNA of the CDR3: TGCGCCAGCAGCCCCCTCGGGGGGGCCGACAAAAACATTCAGTACTTC. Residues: CASSPLGGADKNIQYF.